This T cell receptor beta chain was recovered during a study of shared clonotypes between healthy human individuals. Generated by immunoSEQ multiplex PCR, the TCRdb table keeps only in-frame clones and is missing some. The sample has about 1 million clones, around 74% seen once; the top ten hold about 1.5%. CDR1 and CDR2 from the germline V gene are SGHNT and YYREEE (reference sequence). Trimming at V came to 3 bases and at J to 5 bases, leaving 13 bases not matched to a gene. CDR3 length equals 16 residues. The TCR was taken from a man aged 18 to 29 in good health. Sequenced material: memory CD4+ T cells sorted from blood. Described subset: CD45RA-negative fraction. J is TRBJ2-7 and V is TRBV5-4, with 8 bases fitting TRBD2. The CDR3 sequence is CASSSVRGGGMDEQYF. The DNA of the CDR3 is TGTGCCAGCAGCTCCGTCCGGGGGGGAGGGATGGACGAGCAGTACTTC.